This entry lists 17 T cell receptor beta chains sequenced from one sample in a study of T cell responses to AZD1222 COVID-19 vaccine. Sequencing was performed with immunoSEQ multiplex PCR; in TCRdb, only in-frame clones are kept and a portion is missing. Of some 80,000 clones listed, roughly 80% are singletons. The material was peripheral blood, obtained 28 days after the second dose of the MenACWY control vaccine. The receptors shown here come from an adult who received the MenACWY meningococcal vaccine as a control.

Ten or more counts support this clone. This chain uses TRBV6-5 with TRBJ2-1; D unresolved. Germline V gene sequence: CDR1 MNHEY, CDR2 SVGAGI. The CDR3 is 14 amino acids. V was cut by 8 bases and J by 0 bases, with 11 bases left in between. The CDR3 nucleotides are TGTGCCAGCGGAAGCGCGAGCTCCTACAATGAGCAGTTCTTC. Its protein is CASGSASSYNEQFF.

This clone was found a few times. This sequence joins TRBV11-2 and TRBJ2-7; 9 bases align to TRBD2. CDR3 size: 12 residues. Germline V gene sequence: CDR1 SGHAT, CDR2 FQNNGV. V dropped 5 bases and J dropped 6; count of bases not matched to a gene: 2. The chain's CDR3 is CASSPGLAEQYF. CDR3 sequence (DNA): TGTGCCAGCAGCCCGGGACTAGCCGAGCAGTACTTC. Full variable domain (outside the CDR3, taken from reference TRBV11-2 and TRBJ2-7): EAGVAQSPRYKIIEKRQSVAFWCNPISGHATLYWYQQILGQGPKLLIQFQNNGVVDDSQLPKDRFSAERLKGVDSTLKIQPAKLEDSAVYLCASSPGLAEQYFGPGTRLTVT.

The sample holds a few counts of this clone. The CDR3 loop is CASSLRQRSGNTIYF. For the CDR3, the DNA is TGTGCCAGCAGCTTAAGGCAGAGGTCTGGAAACACCATATATTTT. The rearrangement links TRBV5-5 to TRBJ1-3; no firm D call. V gave up 2 bases and J gave up 1 base, with 10 bases separating them. The CDR3 is 15 residues long. Germline-derived CDR1 and CDR2 are SGHKS and YYEKEE (reference sequence).

The rearrangement uses TRBV5-1 and TRBJ1-6; D unresolved. Trimming stripped 2 bases from V and 11 bases from J, with 11 bases between. In germline, CDR1 is SGHRS, CDR2 YFSETQ. The CDR3 contains 13 residues. CDR3 protein: CASSLTTLAPLHF. CDR3 nucleotide sequence: TGCGCCAGCAGCTTAACGACTCTGGCACCCCTCCACTTT.

This clone turned up a few times. The same CDR3 is also encoded by other DNA sequences in this sample. The chain carries TRBV5-1 and TRBJ1-6, with D perhaps TRBD1 (5 bases). Germline CDR1 SGHRS, CDR2 YFSETQ. V was pared by 0 bases and J by 7 bases, with 8 bases between. The CDR3 runs to 14 residues. CDR3 nucleotide sequence: TGCGCCAGCAGCTTGGGGGGGGAGAATTCACCCCTCCACTTT. It translates to CASSLGGENSPLHF.

The chain has TRBV21-1 and TRBJ1-1. TRBV21-1 is termed a pseudogene. The CDR3 is 13 amino acids. CDR3 protein: CASSNDKEEGAFF. CDR3 nucleotides: TGTGCCAGCAGCAATGACAAAGAAGAGGGGGCTTTCTTT.

The rearrangement links TRBV5-1 to TRBJ2-1; 9 positions agree with TRBD1. The CDR3 spans 16 residues. Germline CDR1 is SGHRS and CDR2 is YFSETQ. The V and J ends lost 0 bases and 6 bases, in that order; junction bases with no gene match: 7. The CDR3 DNA reads TGCGCCAGCAGCTTGGCCGGGGGACAGGGAATCAATGAGCAGTTCTTC. This encodes CASSLAGGQGINEQFF. The complete variable domain, with remaining parts taken from reference TRBV5-1 and TRBJ2-1, reads KAGVTQTPRYLIKTRGQQVTLSCSPISGHRSVSWYQQTPGQGLQFLFEYFSETQRNKGNFPGRFSGRQFSNSRSEMNVSTLELGDSALYLCASSLAGGQGINEQFFGPGTRLTVL.

The chain joins TRBV29-1 to TRBJ1-4; D is unclear. CDR1 is SQVTM and CDR2 is ANQGSEA in the germline V gene. V dropped 6 bases and J dropped 8 bases, with 16 bases sitting between them. The CDR3 totals 13 residues. In DNA form, the CDR3 reads TGCAGCGTCCTTGTGGTATCCGGGGAAAAACTGTTTTTT. Residues: CSVLVVSGEKLFF.

This chain joins TRBV5-5 and TRBJ2-5; the D gene is possibly TRBD1 (6 bases). This CDR3 is 16 amino acids long. Trimming removed 2 bases at V and 2 bases at J, with 16 bases between. The germline V gene encodes CDR1 SGHKS and CDR2 YYEKEE (reference sequence). The CDR3 nucleotides read TGTGCCAGCAGCTTCTACCTCTACAGGGAGCAAGAGACCCAGTACTTC. Translated, it gives CASSFYLYREQETQYF.

The chain links TRBV6-6 to TRBJ1-2, with TRBD1 identical over 9 bases. Trimming at V came to 6 bases and at J to 8 bases, leaving 7 bases not matched to a gene. The CDR3 has 13 amino acids. Germline CDR1 MNHNY, CDR2 SVGAGI (reference sequence). In nucleotides, the CDR3 is TGTGCCAGCAGCCTTACAGGGGGCGCGGGCTACACCTTC. Protein: CASSLTGGAGYTF.

This chain joins TRBV14 and TRBJ2-3; TRBD1 is a possible D gene (5 bases). Germline loops: CDR1 SGHDN, CDR2 FVKESK. The V end lost 0 bases, the J end lost 4 bases, and 14 bases lay between the germline ends. This CDR3 has 16 amino acids. CDR3 sequence (DNA): TGTGCCAGCAGCCAAGAAGGGGCAGGGTTTCCAGATACGCAGTATTTT. Translation gives CASSQEGAGFPDTQYF. Complete variable domain (other parts from reference TRBV14 and TRBJ2-3): EAGVTQFPSHSVIEKGQTVTLRCDPISGHDNLYWYRRVMGKEIKFLLHFVKESKQDESGMPNNRFLAERTGGTYSTLKVQPAELEDSGVYFCASSQEGAGFPDTQYFGPGTRLTVL.

This clone showed up just once. This chain connects TRBV7-2 to TRBJ1-2, with D possibly TRBD1 on 6 matching bases. CDR3 length: 13 residues. Germline CDR1 and CDR2: SGHTA and FQGNSA. Trimming pared 7 bases from V and 6 bases from J, leaving 15 bases between. In DNA form, the CDR3 reads TGTGCCAGCACCGACGACAGGCCCGATGGCTACACCTTC. Translating gives CASTDDRPDGYTF.

This clone was seen only once. The chain combines TRBV28 with TRBJ1-3, with D unclear. The CDR3 is 14 amino acids. Germline values: CDR1 MDHEN, CDR2 SYDVKM. V was pared by 6 bases and J by 7 bases, with 16 bases between. CDR3 bases: TGTGCCAGCAGCTCCCTGCCTGCGGCGAACACCATATATTTT. It is translated as CASSSLPAANTIYF.

This clone showed up just a few times. The genes are TRBV2 and TRBJ1-5; D uncertain. CDR1 is SNHLY, CDR2 FYNNEI, per germline. Trimming removed 4 bases at V and 11 bases at J, with 9 bases between. This CDR3 contains 11 residues. CDR3 residues: CASSAGSTQHF. The CDR3 coding sequence is TGTGCCAGCAGTGCCGGCTCGACCCAGCATTTT.

The gene calls are TRBV23-1 and TRBJ2-5, with D perhaps matching TRBD1 (5 bases). TRBV23-1 is filed as an ORF, its function uncertain. The V end was cut by 7 bases, the J end by 5 bases, with 11 bases between. This CDR3 has 12 amino acids. The CDR3 coding sequence is TGCGCCAGCAACCCAGGGAACGAGACCCAGTACTTC. This codes for CASNPGNETQYF.

V usage is TRBV19 and J usage is TRBJ1-1, with TRBD1 as a possible D gene (5 bases). Trimming shortened V by 0 bases and J by 0 bases, and 8 bases separated the two germline ends. The CDR3 loop spans 15 amino acids. Looked up from germline, CDR1 is LNHDA and CDR2 is SQIVND (reference sequence). The CDR3 DNA sequence: TGTGCCAGTAGTATAGAGGGGGTGATGAACACTGAAGCTTTCTTT. Amino acids: CASSIEGVMNTEAFF.

This chain connects TRBV5-1 to TRBJ2-7, with 12 positions matching TRBD1. Unmatched junction bases numbered 4, after V lost 1 base and J lost 5 bases. Germline assignment: CDR1 SGHRS and CDR2 YFSETQ. The CDR3 length is 15 residues. CDR3 DNA sequence: TGCGCCAGCAGCTTGTCAGGGACAGGGGGCCACGAGCAGTACTTC. This encodes CASSLSGTGGHEQYF. The whole variable domain, remainder taken from reference TRBV5-1 and TRBJ2-7, is KAGVTQTPRYLIKTRGQQVTLSCSPISGHRSVSWYQQTPGQGLQFLFEYFSETQRNKGNFPGRFSGRQFSNSRSEMNVSTLELGDSALYLCASSLSGTGGHEQYFGPGTRLTVT.